A selection of T cell receptor beta chains follows, all from one sample in a study of shared clonotypes between healthy human individuals. Measured with immunoSEQ multiplex PCR; TCRdb has only the in-frame clones, and not every one. The sample shows around 2.5 million clones, 90% to 95% of them seen only once. The specimen was naive CD4+ T cells from PBMCs. These receptors were taken from a man aged 18 to 30 in good health. Some clones in this sample may be carry-over from other donors' samples. CDR3s include the opening cysteine and the closing phenylalanine or tryptophan. Each record gives: V gene, J gene, D gene, clone size, CDR3 DNA, CDR3 protein. A D gene is named only where the DNA matches it firmly. The size of a clone is reported for some rows only, either as once, few or many, or as a class for expanded clones.

V gene: TRBV30
J gene: TRBJ2-7
D gene: TRBD2
clone size: .
CDR3 DNA: TGTGCCTGGAGTCCAGCGGGGGCCCACTACGAGCAGTACTTC
CDR3 protein: CAWSPAGAHYEQYF

V gene: TRBV6-1
J gene: TRBJ2-7
D gene: .
clone size: once
CDR3 DNA: TGTGCCAGCAGTTTTGGGGGGGCAGGGGCGTACTTC
CDR3 protein: CASSFGGAGAYF

V gene: TRBV28
J gene: TRBJ1-1
D gene: .
clone size: .
CDR3 DNA: TGTGCCAGCACTAGGTGGGCAATCACGAACACTGAAGCTTTCTTT
CDR3 protein: CASTRWAITNTEAFF

V gene: TRBV6-1
J gene: TRBJ1-1
D gene: TRBD1
clone size: .
CDR3 DNA: TGTGCCAGCAGTAACAGAGACAGGGGTACTGAAGCTTTCTTT
CDR3 protein: CASSNRDRGTEAFF

V gene: TRBV29-1
J gene: TRBJ1-2
D gene: .
clone size: .
CDR3 DNA: TGCAGCGTTGAAACCCTCGCAGGGAATTCCTATGGCTACACCTTC
CDR3 protein: CSVETLAGNSYGYTF

V gene: TRBV5-1
J gene: TRBJ2-5
D gene: TRBD2
clone size: .
CDR3 DNA: TGCGCCAGCAGCCCGGGAGACGGCGGGAGGGAAGAGACCCAGTACTTC
CDR3 protein: CASSPGDGGREETQYF

V gene: TRBV25-1
J gene: TRBJ2-5
D gene: .
clone size: .
CDR3 DNA: TGTGCCAGCAGTGATATAGTGCCCGACGGGGGGCGTGAGACCCAGTACTTC
CDR3 protein: CASSDIVPDGGRETQYF

V gene: TRBV19
J gene: TRBJ2-7
D gene: .
clone size: once
CDR3 DNA: TGTGCCAGTAGTATCTCTCCAGGGGTTGGATCGCACGAGCAGTACTTC
CDR3 protein: CASSISPGVGSHEQYF

V gene: TRBV5-1
J gene: TRBJ2-5
D gene: TRBD2
clone size: .
CDR3 DNA: TGCGCCAGCAGCCAACTAGCGGGAGGGCCCGAGGAGACCCAGTACTTC
CDR3 protein: CASSQLAGGPEETQYF

V gene: TRBV4-1
J gene: TRBJ1-5
D gene: .
clone size: .
CDR3 DNA: TGCGCCAGCAGCCACTATGGAACATCAGATCAGCCCCAGCATTTT
CDR3 protein: CASSHYGTSDQPQHF

V gene: TRBV19
J gene: TRBJ1-5
D gene: .
clone size: .
CDR3 DNA: TGTGCCGTGGGGACCGTCGGAGTTCGGCCCCAGCATTTT
CDR3 protein: CAVGTVGVRPQHF

V gene: TRBV7-3
J gene: TRBJ2-2
D gene: TRBD2
clone size: .
CDR3 DNA: TGTGCCAGCAGCTTAAAGCAACCGGGACTAGCGGCCGGGGAGCTGTTTTTT
CDR3 protein: CASSLKQPGLAAGELFF

V gene: TRBV5-6
J gene: TRBJ2-7
D gene: TRBD1
clone size: .
CDR3 DNA: TGTGCCAGCAGCTGGTTTGTTGCGGGACAGGAGACCGAGCAGTACTTC
CDR3 protein: CASSWFVAGQETEQYF

V gene: TRBV7-9
J gene: TRBJ2-7
D gene: TRBD1
clone size: .
CDR3 DNA: TGTGCCAGCAGCTTATTTCGACAGGGGGCCGGGGAGCAGTACTTC
CDR3 protein: CASSLFRQGAGEQYF

V gene: TRBV7-2
J gene: TRBJ2-5
D gene: TRBD1
clone size: .
CDR3 DNA: TGTGCCAGCAGCTCCCAGACAGGGGCATGGGAGACCCAGTACTTC
CDR3 protein: CASSSQTGAWETQYF

V gene: TRBV9
J gene: TRBJ2-1
D gene: .
clone size: .
CDR3 DNA: TGTGCCAGCAGCGTAGAGGTTAGCGGAGCCTCCTGGGGCTACAATGAGCAGTTCTTC
CDR3 protein: CASSVEVSGASWGYNEQFF

V gene: TRBV27
J gene: TRBJ1-4
D gene: .
clone size: .
CDR3 DNA: TGTGCCAGCAGTCCATACCCTGCGGGGGGTGGCCCGGAGGAAAAACTGTTTTTT
CDR3 protein: CASSPYPAGGGPEEKLFF

V gene: TRBV5-4
J gene: TRBJ1-1
D gene: .
clone size: .
CDR3 DNA: TGTGCCAGCAGCGCTTGGGGCTGGGGCGAAGCTTTCTTT
CDR3 protein: CASSAWGWGEAFF

V gene: TRBV19
J gene: TRBJ2-7
D gene: TRBD2
clone size: once
CDR3 DNA: TGTGCCAGTAGTCCCCCTAGCGGGAGCTCCTACGAGCAGTACTTC
CDR3 protein: CASSPPSGSSYEQYF

V gene: TRBV10-3
J gene: TRBJ1-4
D gene: .
clone size: .
CDR3 DNA: TGTGCCATCAGTGGGTACGGTGAAAAACTGTTTTTT
CDR3 protein: CAISGYGEKLFF

V gene: TRBV25-1
J gene: TRBJ1-1
D gene: TRBD1
clone size: few
CDR3 DNA: TGTGCCAGCAGTGAGGGGGACAGGGAAGCTTTCTTT
CDR3 protein: CASSEGDREAFF

V gene: TRBV18
J gene: TRBJ2-5
D gene: .
clone size: .
CDR3 DNA: TGTGCCAGCTCACCTCGGGGAAGCAGGTTAGAGACCCAGTACTTC
CDR3 protein: CASSPRGSRLETQYF